The clone carrying this T cell receptor (beta chain) occurred a few times. The antigen remains unidentified. Trimming cost V 6 bases and J 4 bases, with 19 bases left between them. The CDR3 is 16 residues long. The sample comes from a study of T-cell memory formation after mild COVID-19. TCRdb used MiXCR to reprocess the 5' RACE reads, holding one entry per CDR3 protein. The table has some 70,000 distinct CDR3 sequences, around 15% seen once. General study points: The study found balanced CD4/CD8 in clones contracting day 15 to 85 and a CD4+ lean in later expanders.

V usage is TRBV12-3 or TRBV12-4 and J usage is TRBJ1-3; D not certain. The sample consisted of PBMCs or a T cell subset sorted from them (not recorded which). This clonotype was obtained from an adult woman who had mild COVID-19 (a few samples of this study predate the infection). Cell type and time point are not known. CDR3 sequence (DNA): TGTGCCAGCAGCCTGTGGGAAGACTTTGGCGGAAACACCATATATTTT. Translated, it gives CASSLWEDFGGNTIYF.